A selection of T cell receptor beta chains follows, all from one sample in a study of blood T cell repertoires in COVID-19. This table comes from immunoSEQ multiplex PCR, and its TCRdb copy is limited to in-frame clones, with some not included. The sample comprises around 300,000 clones, 88% of which are singletons, and about 1% rests with the top ten. Sequencing was performed on PBMCs or T cells enriched from blood (not recorded which). These receptors were obtained from a woman in her 30s who had recovered from COVID-19. CDR3s include the opening cysteine and the closing phenylalanine or tryptophan. D genes are given only for firm matches. Clone sizes are given selectively: once, few, many, or a class where the clone is expanded.

D,size,V,J,CDR3,DNA
-,once,TRBV28,TRBJ2-7,CASTSLTGIFPYEQYF,TGTGCCAGCACCTCCCTCACAGGGATTTTTCCCTACGAGCAGTACTTC
-,-,TRBV5-4,TRBJ1-3,CASSSTGTTGNTIYF,TGTGCCAGCAGCTCGACCGGGACTACTGGAAACACCATATATTTT
TRBD2,-,TRBV20-1,TRBJ2-7,CSASGGGAQYEQYF,TGCAGTGCTAGTGGCGGGGGGGCCCAGTACGAGCAGTACTTC
TRBD1,-,TRBV19,TRBJ1-6,CASSIEDRVSPLHF,TGTGCCAGTAGTATCGAGGACAGGGTTTCACCCCTCCACTTT
-,-,TRBV28,TRBJ2-1,CASSQRTLSNEQFF,TGTGCCAGCAGTCAAAGGACACTGAGCAATGAGCAGTTCTTC
-,-,TRBV28,TRBJ1-5,CASSLSGGINQPQHF,TGTGCCAGCAGTTTATCGGGAGGGATCAATCAGCCCCAGCATTTT
-,-,TRBV5-1,TRBJ2-5,CASSLATAAGETQYF,TGCGCCAGCAGCTTGGCAACGGCCGCAGGGGAGACCCAGTACTTC
TRBD1,-,TRBV2,TRBJ1-2,CASTLQHQGAGSHWTF,TGTGCCAGCACCCTACAACATCAGGGGGCGGGGTCTCATTGGACCTTC
TRBD1,few,TRBV28,TRBJ1-2,CASSLPPGQGNYGYTF,TGTGCCAGCAGTCTCCCTCCGGGACAGGGGAACTATGGCTACACCTTC
TRBD1,-,TRBV5-1,TRBJ2-1,CASSLVTGVYNEQFF,TGCGCCAGCAGCTTGGTGACAGGGGTCTACAATGAGCAGTTCTTC
-,-,TRBV28,TRBJ1-2,CASSLGRPAGGYTF,TGTGCCAGCAGTTTAGGGAGGCCGGCCGGTGGCTACACCTTC
-,-,TRBV5-5,TRBJ1-1,CASNNIPRMNTEAFF,TGTGCCAGCAACAATATCCCCAGAATGAACACTGAAGCTTTCTTT
TRBD2,-,TRBV5-1,TRBJ2-1,CASSKGLAGGRSSYNEQFF,TGCGCCAGCAGCAAGGGACTAGCGGGAGGACGAAGCTCCTACAATGAGCAGTTCTTC
TRBD1,-,TRBV10-3,TRBJ1-4,CAISESRQGANEKLFF,TGTGCCATCAGTGAGTCGCGACAGGGAGCTAATGAAAAACTGTTTTTT
TRBD1,-,TRBV27,TRBJ2-7,CASSFGTGVREQYF,TGTGCCAGCAGTTTCGGCACAGGGGTTAGGGAGCAGTACTTC
-,-,TRBV5-8,TRBJ1-4,CASSLGLGAVFNEKLFF,TGTGCCAGCAGCTTAGGACTAGGGGCGGTCTTTAATGAAAAACTGTTTTTT
-,-,TRBV28,TRBJ2-7,CASSPGHLSYEQYF,TGTGCCAGCAGTCCTGGACATCTCTCCTACGAGCAGTACTTC
TRBD2,-,TRBV5-1,TRBJ2-3,CASSLVPRGSGSTDTQYF,TGCGCCAGCAGCTTGGTTCCAAGGGGTAGCGGGAGCACAGATACGCAGTATTTT
-,few,TRBV5-1,TRBJ2-7,CASSLALDEQYF,TGCGCCAGCAGCTTGGCCCTCGACGAGCAGTACTTC
-,-,TRBV14,TRBJ1-4,CASSSDRRWYEKLFF,TGTGCCAGCAGCTCGGACAGACGGTGGTATGAAAAACTGTTTTTT
TRBD1,-,TRBV7-3,TRBJ2-5,CASSATRDSQETQYF,TGTGCCAGCAGCGCAACTAGGGACAGCCAAGAGACCCAGTACTTC
-,-,TRBV28,TRBJ1-4,CASSPRGVATNEKLFF,TGTGCCAGCAGCCCTCGGGGGGTTGCAACTAATGAAAAACTGTTTTTT
TRBD2,-,TRBV2,TRBJ2-2,CASSVPIAGANTGELFF,TGTGCCAGCAGCGTCCCCATAGCGGGGGCGAACACCGGGGAGCTGTTTTTT
-,once,TRBV28,TRBJ1-6,CASRARAQSSPLHF,TGTGCCAGCAGGGCCAGGGCCCAGAGTTCACCCCTCCACTTT
-,-,TRBV19,TRBJ1-3,CASSPAAGNTIYF,TGTGCCAGTAGTCCAGCGGCCGGAAACACCATATATTTT
-,-,TRBV30,TRBJ1-4,CAWKGAGEKLFF,TGTGCCTGGAAAGGGGCAGGGGAAAAACTGTTTTTT
-,-,TRBV4-1,TRBJ2-5,CASSQGGVQETQYF,TGCGCCAGCAGCCAAGGCGGGGTCCAAGAGACCCAGTACTTC
TRBD1,-,TRBV19,TRBJ1-3,CASSRDRVGAIYF,TGTGCCAGTAGTCGGGACAGGGTTGGCGCCATATATTTT
TRBD1,-,TRBV19,TRBJ2-2,CASSQGTGWDGELFF,TGTGCCAGTAGTCAAGGGACAGGGTGGGACGGGGAGCTGTTTTTT
TRBD2,-,TRBV9,TRBJ2-7,CASSVGTSGLYEQYF,TGTGCCAGCAGCGTAGGGACTAGCGGGCTCTACGAGCAGTACTTC
-,many,TRBV6-1,TRBJ1-6,CASSDTGRSPLHF,TGTGCCAGCAGTGACACAGGGAGATCACCCCTCCACTTT
-,-,TRBV19,TRBJ1-6,CASSYLRSPLHF,TGTGCCAGTAGTTATTTGCGTTCACCCCTCCACTTT
TRBD1,-,TRBV10-1,TRBJ2-3,CASGTGIETSTDTQYF,TGCGCCAGCGGGACAGGGATTGAAACTAGCACAGATACGCAGTATTTT